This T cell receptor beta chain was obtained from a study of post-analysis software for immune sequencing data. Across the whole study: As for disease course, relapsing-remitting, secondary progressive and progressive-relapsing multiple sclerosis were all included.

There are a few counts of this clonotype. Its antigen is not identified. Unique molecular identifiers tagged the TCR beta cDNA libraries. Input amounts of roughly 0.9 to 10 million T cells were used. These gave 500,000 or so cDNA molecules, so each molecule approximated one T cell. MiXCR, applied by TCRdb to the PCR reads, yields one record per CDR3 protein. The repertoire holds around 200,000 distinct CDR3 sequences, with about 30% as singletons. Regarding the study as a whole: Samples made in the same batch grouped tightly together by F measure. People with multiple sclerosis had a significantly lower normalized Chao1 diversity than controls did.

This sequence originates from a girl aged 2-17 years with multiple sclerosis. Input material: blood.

CDR3 sequence reads: CASSGIFNEKLFF. CDR3 bases: TGTGCCAGCAGCGGGATATTTAATGAAAAACTGTTTTTT. V and J are TRBV27 and TRBJ1-4; D remains ambiguous. Germline loops: CDR1 MNHEY, CDR2 SMNVEV (reference sequence). The CDR3 is 13 amino acids. With 6 bases removed from V and 4 bases from J, the gap between germline ends came to 9 bases.